This passage covers 3 T cell receptor beta chains from one sample sequenced in a study of T cells in tumors after PD-1 blockade. Sequencing was performed with immunoSEQ multiplex PCR; in TCRdb, only in-frame clones are kept and a portion is missing. Here the sample spans 30,000 to 35,000 clones, around 72% being singletons. Sequenced here: PBMCs, sampled after anti-PD-1 treatment. Every receptor here comes from a human donor with basal cell carcinoma.

The gene calls are TRBV28 and TRBJ1-2; weak D call: TRBD1 (6 bases). This CDR3 is built from 14 residues. V lost 6 bases and J 6 bases, leaving 17 bases between the germline ends. CDR1 is MDHEN and CDR2 is SYDVKM in the germline V gene. This CDR3 reads CASSSTGSWNGYTF. CDR3 DNA sequence: TGTGCCAGCAGCTCAACAGGGTCTTGGAATGGCTACACCTTC.

The chain employs TRBV15 and TRBJ2-3; TRBD2 matches at 7 bases. V lost 6 bases, J lost 0 bases, and 3 bases stayed unmatched. The CDR3 has 14 residues. Germline CDR1 and CDR2: LNHNV and YYDKDF (reference sequence). CDR3 amino acids: CATSGGGSTDTQYF. Written as DNA, the CDR3 is TGTGCCACCAGTGGCGGGGGAAGCACAGATACGCAGTATTTT.

The rearrangement joins TRBV5-1 to TRBJ1-2; 9 bases fit TRBD1. The germline CDR1 and CDR2 sequences are SGHRS and YFSETQ. The length of the CDR3 is 12 residues. Losses at the gene ends were 4 bases for V and 8 bases for J; bases not matched to a gene: 3. The CDR3 DNA follows: TGCGCCAGCAGCGGGGGACAGGGAGGCTACACCTTC. It yields the protein CASSGGQGGYTF. Full variable domain (outside the CDR3, taken from reference TRBV5-1 and TRBJ1-2): KAGVTQTPRYLIKTRGQQVTLSCSPISGHRSVSWYQQTPGQGLQFLFEYFSETQRNKGNFPGRFSGRQFSNSRSEMNVSTLELGDSALYLCASSGGQGGYTFGSGTRLTVV.